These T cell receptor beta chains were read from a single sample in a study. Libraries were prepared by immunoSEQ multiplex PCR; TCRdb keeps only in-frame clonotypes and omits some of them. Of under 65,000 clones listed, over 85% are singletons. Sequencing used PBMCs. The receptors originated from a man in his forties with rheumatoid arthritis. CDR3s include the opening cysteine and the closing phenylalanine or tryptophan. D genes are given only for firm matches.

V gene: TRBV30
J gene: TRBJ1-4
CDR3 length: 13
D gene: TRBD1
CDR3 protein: CAAMEGAYEKLFF
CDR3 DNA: TGTGCCGCTATGGAGGGGGCTTATGAAAAACTGTTTTTT

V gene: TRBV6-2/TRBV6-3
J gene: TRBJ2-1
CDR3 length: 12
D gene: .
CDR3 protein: CASSPSGDEQFF
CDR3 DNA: TGTGCCAGCAGCCCCTCAGGGGATGAGCAGTTCTTC

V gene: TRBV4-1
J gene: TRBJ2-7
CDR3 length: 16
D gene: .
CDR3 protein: CASSQVASKGSYEQYF
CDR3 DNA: TGCGCCAGCAGCCAAGTCGCCAGCAAGGGGTCCTACGAGCAGTACTTC

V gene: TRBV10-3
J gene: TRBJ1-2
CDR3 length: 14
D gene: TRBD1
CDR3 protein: CAISAAQGRGGYTF
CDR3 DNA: TGTGCCATCAGTGCGGCACAGGGGCGAGGCGGCTACACCTTC

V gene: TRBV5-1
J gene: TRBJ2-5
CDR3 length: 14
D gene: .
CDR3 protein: CASSLAVGEETQYF
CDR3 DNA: TGCGCCAGCAGCTTGGCGGTGGGCGAAGAGACCCAGTACTTC

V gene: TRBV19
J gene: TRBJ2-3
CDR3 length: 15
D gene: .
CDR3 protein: CASSIGTYNTDTQYF
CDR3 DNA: TGTGCCAGTAGTATAGGGACATATAACACAGATACGCAGTATTTT

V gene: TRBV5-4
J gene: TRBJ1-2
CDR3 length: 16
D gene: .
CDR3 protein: CASSSVVGGMDYGYTF
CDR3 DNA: TGTGCCAGCAGCTCGGTGGTTGGAGGAATGGACTATGGCTACACCTTC

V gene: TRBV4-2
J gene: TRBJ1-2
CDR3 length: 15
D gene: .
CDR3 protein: CASSQDVQPNYGYTF
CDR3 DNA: TGTGCCAGCAGCCAAGATGTGCAACCTAACTATGGCTACACCTTC

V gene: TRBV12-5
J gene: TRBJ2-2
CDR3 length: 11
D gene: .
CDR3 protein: CASGLDRELFF
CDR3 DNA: TGTGCTAGTGGTTTGGATCGGGAGCTGTTTTTT

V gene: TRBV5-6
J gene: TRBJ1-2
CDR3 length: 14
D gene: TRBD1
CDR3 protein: CASSGTGGYYGYTF
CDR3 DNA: TGTGCCAGCAGCGGGACAGGGGGCTACTATGGCTACACCTTC

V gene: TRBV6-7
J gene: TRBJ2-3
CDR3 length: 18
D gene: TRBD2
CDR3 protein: CASSYTTRGAGGSDTQYF
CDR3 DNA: TGTGCCAGCAGTTACACCACCAGGGGAGCGGGAGGGTCTGATACGCAGTATTTT